These 20 T cell receptor beta chains originate from one sample sequenced in a study of cytomegalovirus exposure and HLA in healthy donors. Vbeta (60) and Jbeta (13) primers were used in the PCR. Produced via immunoSEQ multiplex PCR; TCRdb's table is partial and in-frame only. The sample has about 200,000 clones; 65% to 85% are singletons. Sequencing input: PBMCs. The receptor set was obtained from a woman younger than 45 in good health and CMV-seronegative.

The rearrangement uses TRBV7-8 and TRBJ2-5; possibly TRBD2 for D (7 bases). CDR1 SGHVS and CDR2 FQNEAQ come from the germline V gene. V was shortened by 5 bases and J by 5 bases, with 18 bases between the two germline ends. The CDR3 covers 15 residues. This CDR3 reads CASSRGGGSWETQYF. CDR3 DNA: TGTGCCAGCAGCAGAGGGGGGGGGTCGTGGGAGACCCAGTACTTC.

J is TRBJ1-6 and V is TRBV6-5; no clear D gene. This CDR3 region has 13 residues. Germline values: CDR1 MNHEY, CDR2 SVGAGI. V was trimmed by 6 bases and J by 11 bases, leaving 14 bases between them. Here the CDR3 reads CASSRSSSAPLHF. The CDR3 nucleotides read TGTGCCAGCAGCCGATCCTCTTCGGCACCCCTCCACTTT.

The V call is TRBV4-2, the J call TRBJ2-1; D gene ambiguous. CDR1 LGHNA and CDR2 YNFKEQ come from the germline V gene. V lost 5 bases, J lost 10 bases, and 6 bases lay in between. CDR3 length: 10 residues. The CDR3 reads CASSGLEQFF. The CDR3 coding sequence is TGTGCCAGCAGCGGGCTAGAGCAGTTCTTC.

The chain employs TRBV4-2 and TRBJ2-2; a weak D match, TRBD1 (6 bases). Trimming removed 0 bases at V and 6 bases at J, with 11 bases between. The length of the CDR3 is 15 residues. Germline CDR1 is LGHNA and CDR2 is YNFKEQ. This CDR3 reads CASSQEDSGPGELFF. The CDR3 bases are TGTGCCAGCAGCCAAGAGGACAGCGGACCCGGGGAGCTGTTTTTT.

The genes are TRBV4-1 and TRBJ2-7; 8 positions match TRBD1. The V segment lost 5 bases and the J segment 6 bases; nucleotides outside the gene matches: 15. Germline CDR1 is MGHRA and CDR2 is YSYEKL. The CDR3 is made up of 16 amino acids. CDR3 amino acids: CASSSTPQGAMSEQYF. The CDR3 DNA reads as TGCGCCAGCAGCTCAACGCCCCAGGGGGCCATGAGCGAGCAGTACTTC.

V usage is TRBV9 and J usage is TRBJ1-2; 12 bases are a match to TRBD1. V shed 4 bases, J shed 7 bases, and the junction held 5 bases outside the gene matches. The length of the CDR3 is 14 residues. Germline values: CDR1 SGDLS, CDR2 YYNGEE. The CDR3: CASSPGQGASGYTF. CDR3 in DNA: TGTGCCAGCAGCCCGGGACAGGGGGCGAGTGGCTACACCTTC. Variable domain in full (rest from reference TRBV9 and TRBJ1-2): DSGVTQTPKHLITATGQRVTLRCSPRSGDLSVYWYQQSLDQGLQFLIQYYNGEERAKGNILERFSAQQFPDLHSELNLSSLELGDSALYFCASSPGQGASGYTFGSGTRLTVV.

This clone has more than one count but fewer than ten. The DNA for the CDR3 is TGCGCCAGCAGCCCCCGGACTAGCGGGGGATTCACAGATACGCAGTATTTT. It specifies CASSPRTSGGFTDTQYF. This chain uses TRBV5-1 with TRBJ2-3; TRBD2 matches at 13 bases. The germline CDR1 and CDR2 sequences are SGHRS and YFSETQ. The CDR3 has 17 residues. Germline trimming cut 4 bases from V and 2 bases from J; bases unmatched to any gene: 7.

This chain joins TRBV5-1 and TRBJ2-7; 7 bases match TRBD1. CDR1 SGHRS and CDR2 YFSETQ come from the germline V gene. The CDR3 contains 14 residues. After removal of 3 bases from V and 4 bases from J, the junction contained 7 bases not matched to a gene. The DNA of the CDR3 is TGCGCCAGCAGCTCAAAAGGGGGCCCTTACGAGCAGTACTTC. This sequence encodes CASSSKGGPYEQYF.

The J gene is TRBJ2-7, the V gene TRBV6-5, with D tentatively TRBD1 (6 bases). Trimming took 0 bases from V and 2 from J, leaving 14 bases between them. The CDR3 sequence is 16 residues long. In germline, CDR1 is MNHEY, CDR2 SVGAGI. DNA for the CDR3: TGTGCCAGCAGTTACTCCGTCGGACAGTCGGCCTACGAGCAGTACTTC. Translated: CASSYSVGQSAYEQYF.

V is TRBV4-2 and J is TRBJ1-5, with D hard to call. In germline, CDR1 is LGHNA, CDR2 YNFKEQ. Deletions cut 1 base from V and 2 bases from J, with 12 bases between. There are 16 residues in the CDR3. For the CDR3, the DNA is TGTGCCAGCAGCCAAGTCTCGGGGTTTGGCAATCAGCCCCAGCATTTT. This gives the protein CASSQVSGFGNQPQHF.

The genes are TRBV28 and TRBJ2-2; 12 bases match TRBD2. Trimming at V came to 6 bases and at J to 0 bases, leaving 8 bases not matched to a gene. The CDR3 length is 18 residues. Germline V gene lookup returns CDR1 MDHEN and CDR2 SYDVKM. The CDR3: CASRLYGLAGSNTGELFF. CDR3 sequence (DNA): TGTGCCAGCAGACTATACGGACTAGCGGGGTCGAACACCGGGGAGCTGTTTTTT.

The rearrangement links TRBV2 to TRBJ1-3; D gene ambiguous. Germline CDR1 reads SNHLY; CDR2 reads FYNNEI. The CDR3 consists of 14 residues. V shed 6 bases and J shed 3 bases, with 12 bases lying between them. The CDR3 DNA reads as TGTGCCAGCAGCGAATACACCAATGGAAACACCATATATTTT. It yields the protein CASSEYTNGNTIYF.

The chain has TRBV14 and TRBJ2-2; D unclear. V was pared by 1 base and J by 8 bases, with 17 bases between. The CDR3 loop spans 16 amino acids. Germline V lookup: CDR1 SGHDN, CDR2 FVKESK. This CDR3 is CASSQVRQANPGELFF. The DNA of the CDR3 is TGTGCCAGCAGCCAAGTCCGGCAGGCCAATCCAGGGGAGCTGTTTTTT.

This clone was detected once. J is TRBJ2-7 and V is TRBV29-1, with D tentatively TRBD1 (5 bases). The CDR3 totals 11 residues. Trimming cost V 6 bases and J 6 bases, with 12 bases left between them. Germline V gene data show CDR1 as SQVTM and CDR2 as ANQGSEA. CDR3 sequence reads: CSVGPPGEQYF. CDR3 nucleotides: TGCAGCGTGGGGCCCCCGGGCGAGCAGTACTTC.

The gene calls are TRBV6-1 and TRBJ1-3; 9 bases match TRBD1. There are 12 residues in the CDR3. Germline assignment: CDR1 MNHNS and CDR2 SASEGT. CDR3 DNA sequence: TGTGCTTCGGGACAGGGTTTATACACCATATATTTT. The encoded protein is CASGQGLYTIYF.

The chain employs TRBV7-3 and TRBJ2-1; 8 nucleotides agree with TRBD2. This CDR3 spans 17 amino acids. Germline values: CDR1 SGHTA, CDR2 FQGTGA. Unmatched junction bases numbered 9, after V lost 1 base and J lost 4 bases. The CDR3 loop is CASSLIGGALKYNEQFF. CDR3 nucleotides: TGTGCCAGCAGCTTAATCGGGGGGGCGCTTAAGTACAATGAGCAGTTCTTC.

Comment on this clone: Compared with germline, one end of the junction differs, possibly owing to a read error. The chain uses TRBV6-6 and TRBJ1-4; D gene uncertain. This CDR3 region has 16 residues. CDR1 is MNHNY and CDR2 is SVGAGI in the germline V gene (reference sequence). The CDR3 spells CASSYRIGEKNGKLFF. DNA of the CDR3: TGTGCCAGCAGTTACCGAATCGGGGAGAAGAATGGAAAACTGTTTTTT.

There are a few counts of this clone. The rearrangement uses TRBV6-5 and TRBJ1-1; 11 nucleotides align to TRBD1. The CDR3 spans 15 residues. From germline, CDR1 is MNHEY and CDR2 SVGAGI. The V segment lost 6 bases and the J segment 4 bases; nucleotides outside the gene matches: 7. CDR3 in DNA: TGTGCCAGCAGCCCCGGGACAGGGGGGTTCACTGAAGCTTTCTTT. Translation: CASSPGTGGFTEAFF.

This clone turned up a few times. The J gene is TRBJ2-3, the V gene TRBV15, with 7 bases fitting TRBD2. Germline values: CDR1 LNHNV, CDR2 YYDKDF (reference sequence). Trimming cost V 3 bases and J 10 bases; bases outside gene matches: 10. There are 14 residues in the CDR3. The CDR3 nucleotides are TGTGCCACCAGCAGCTACTCGGGACTATCTGCGCAGTATTTT. Its translation is CATSSYSGLSAQYF.

A remark on this clone: Sequence at one end of the junction differs from germline and may be a read error. The chain uses TRBV20-1 and TRBJ1-2; TRBD1 aligns across 7 bases. Germline assignment: CDR1 DFQATT and CDR2 SNEGSKA (reference sequence). This CDR3 region has 11 residues. The CDR3 spells CSANRQGGYPF. The DNA of the CDR3 is TGCAGTGCTAACCGACAGGGTGGCTACCCCTTC.